This T cell receptor (beta chain) was documented in a study of T cells in tumors after PD-1 blockade. Across the whole study: During anti-PD-1 treatment, some patients continued daily vismodegib 150 mg. Overall study results and limits: Expanded exhausted CD8+ clones after therapy were mostly novel clonotypes. In squamous cell carcinoma, less than 60% of expanded exhausted clones were novel. Peripheral recruitment is suggested, as some novel exhausted tumor clones were in pre-treatment blood.

This CDR3 spans 15 amino acids. From germline, CDR1 is SGHTA and CDR2 FQGNSA. V lost 1 base, J lost 0 bases, and 6 bases lay in between. The method was immunoSEQ multiplex PCR; TCRdb's version includes in-frame clones alone and lacks a portion of them. This table has around 13,000 clones, approximately 64% appearing once. For this clone: What it binds is unknown.

The receptor was derived from a human donor with cutaneous squamous cell carcinoma. The chain links TRBV7-2 to TRBJ1-4; D is uncertain. The sample was tumor tissue, taken before anti-PD-1 treatment. CDR3 sequence: CASSLVAATNEKLFF. CDR3 in DNA: TGTGCCAGCAGCTTAGTAGCCGCAACTAATGAAAAACTGTTTTTT.